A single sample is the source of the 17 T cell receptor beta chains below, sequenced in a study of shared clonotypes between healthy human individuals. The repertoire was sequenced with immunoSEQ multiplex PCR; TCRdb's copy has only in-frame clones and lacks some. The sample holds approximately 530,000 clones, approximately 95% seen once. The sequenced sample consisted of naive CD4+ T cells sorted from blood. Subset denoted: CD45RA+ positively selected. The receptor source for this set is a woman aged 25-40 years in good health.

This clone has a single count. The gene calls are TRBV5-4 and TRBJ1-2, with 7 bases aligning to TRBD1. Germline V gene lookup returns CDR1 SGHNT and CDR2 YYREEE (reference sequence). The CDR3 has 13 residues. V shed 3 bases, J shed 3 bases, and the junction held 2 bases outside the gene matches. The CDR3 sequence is CASSSDRDYGYTF. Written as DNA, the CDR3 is TGTGCCAGCAGCTCCGACAGGGACTATGGCTACACCTTC.

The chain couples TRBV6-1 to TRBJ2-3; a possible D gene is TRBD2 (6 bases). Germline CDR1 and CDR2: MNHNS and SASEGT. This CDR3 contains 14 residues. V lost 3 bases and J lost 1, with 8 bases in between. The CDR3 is CASSDPGGTDTQYF. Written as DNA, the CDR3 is TGTGCCAGCAGTGATCCGGGGGGCACAGATACGCAGTATTTT.

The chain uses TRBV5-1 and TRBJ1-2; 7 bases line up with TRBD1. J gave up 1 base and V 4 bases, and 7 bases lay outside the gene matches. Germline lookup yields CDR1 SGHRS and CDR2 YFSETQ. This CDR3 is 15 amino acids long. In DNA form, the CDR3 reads TGCGCCAGCAGCCCGACAGGGAGTTATAACTATGGCTACACCTTC. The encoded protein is CASSPTGSYNYGYTF.

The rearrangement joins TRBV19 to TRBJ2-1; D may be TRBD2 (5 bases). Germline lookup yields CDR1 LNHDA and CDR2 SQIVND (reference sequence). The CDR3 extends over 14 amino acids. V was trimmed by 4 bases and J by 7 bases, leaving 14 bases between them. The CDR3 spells CASSTAGTRNEQFF. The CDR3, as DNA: TGTGCCAGTAGTACCGCCGGTACTAGGAATGAGCAGTTCTTC.

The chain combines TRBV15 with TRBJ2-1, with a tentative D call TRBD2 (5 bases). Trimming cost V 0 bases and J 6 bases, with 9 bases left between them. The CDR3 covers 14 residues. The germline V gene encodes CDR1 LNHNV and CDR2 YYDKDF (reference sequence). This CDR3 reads CATSRDRTGNEQFF. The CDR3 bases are TGTGCCACCAGCAGAGATAGGACTGGCAATGAGCAGTTCTTC.

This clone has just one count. CDR3 in amino acids: CASSEQTRSVNEKLFF. In DNA form, the CDR3 reads TGTGCCAGCAGTGAGCAAACTAGATCGGTTAATGAAAAACTGTTTTTT. This chain links TRBV6-1 with TRBJ1-4; D call uncertain. Germline values: CDR1 MNHNS, CDR2 SASEGT. The CDR3 consists of 16 residues. The ends were cut back, 3 bases at V and 4 bases at J, with 15 bases in the middle.

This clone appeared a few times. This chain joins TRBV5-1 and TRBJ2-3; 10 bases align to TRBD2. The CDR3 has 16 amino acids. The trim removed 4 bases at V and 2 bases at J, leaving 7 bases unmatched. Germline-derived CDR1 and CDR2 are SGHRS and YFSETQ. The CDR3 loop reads CASSPRTSGLTDTQYF. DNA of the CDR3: TGCGCCAGCAGCCCTAGGACTAGCGGCCTCACAGATACGCAGTATTTT.

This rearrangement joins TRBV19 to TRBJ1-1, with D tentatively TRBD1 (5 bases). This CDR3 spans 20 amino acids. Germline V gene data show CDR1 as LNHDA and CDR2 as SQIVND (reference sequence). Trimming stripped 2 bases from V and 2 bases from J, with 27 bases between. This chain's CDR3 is CASSIWGSLRQGNPNTEAFF. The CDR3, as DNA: TGTGCCAGTAGTATATGGGGATCTCTTCGCCAGGGAAACCCTAACACTGAAGCTTTCTTT. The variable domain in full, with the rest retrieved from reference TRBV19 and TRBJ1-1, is DGGITQSPKYLFRKEGQNVTLSCEQNLNHDAMYWYRQDPGQGLRLIYYSQIVNDFQKGDIAEGYSVSREKKESFPLTVTSAQKNPTAFYLCASSIWGSLRQGNPNTEAFFGQGTRLTVV.

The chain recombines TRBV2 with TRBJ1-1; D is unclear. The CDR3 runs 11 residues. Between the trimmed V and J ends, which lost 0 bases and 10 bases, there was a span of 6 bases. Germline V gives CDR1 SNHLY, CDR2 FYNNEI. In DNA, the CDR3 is TGTGCCAGCAGTGAAGCGGGATCAGCTTTCTTT. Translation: CASSEAGSAFF. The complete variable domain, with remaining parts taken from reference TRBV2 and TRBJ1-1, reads EPEVTQTPSHQVTQMGQEVILRCVPISNHLYFYWYRQILGQKVEFLVSFYNNEISEKSEIFDDQFSVERPDGSNFTLKIRSTKLEDSAMYFCASSEAGSAFFGQGTRLTVV.

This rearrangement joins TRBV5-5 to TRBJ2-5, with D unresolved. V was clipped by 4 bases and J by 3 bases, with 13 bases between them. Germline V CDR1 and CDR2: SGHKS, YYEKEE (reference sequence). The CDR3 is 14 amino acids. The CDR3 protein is CASSLLGGEETQYF. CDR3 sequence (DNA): TGTGCCAGCAGCCTATTGGGCGGAGAAGAGACCCAGTACTTC.

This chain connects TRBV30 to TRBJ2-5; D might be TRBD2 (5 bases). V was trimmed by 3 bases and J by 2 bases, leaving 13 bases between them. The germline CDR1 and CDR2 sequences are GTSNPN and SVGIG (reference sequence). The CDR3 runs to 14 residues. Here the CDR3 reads CAWSSLAGQETQYF. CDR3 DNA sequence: TGTGCCTGGAGCAGCCTAGCAGGACAAGAGACCCAGTACTTC.

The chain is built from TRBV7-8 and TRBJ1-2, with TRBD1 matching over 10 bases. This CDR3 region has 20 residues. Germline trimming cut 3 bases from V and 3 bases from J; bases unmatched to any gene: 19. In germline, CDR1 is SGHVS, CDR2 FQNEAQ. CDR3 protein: CASSFLWTGGQGTWDYGYTF. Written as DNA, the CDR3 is TGTGCCAGCAGCTTCCTCTGGACAGGGGGACAGGGCACTTGGGACTATGGCTACACCTTC.

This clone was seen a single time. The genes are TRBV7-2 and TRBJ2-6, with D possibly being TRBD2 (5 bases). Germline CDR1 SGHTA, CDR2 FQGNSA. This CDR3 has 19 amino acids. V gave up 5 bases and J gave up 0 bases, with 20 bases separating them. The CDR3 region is CASSAYTLARYSGANVLTF. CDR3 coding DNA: TGTGCCAGCAGCGCCTACACCCTAGCCCGCTACTCTGGGGCCAACGTCCTGACTTTC.

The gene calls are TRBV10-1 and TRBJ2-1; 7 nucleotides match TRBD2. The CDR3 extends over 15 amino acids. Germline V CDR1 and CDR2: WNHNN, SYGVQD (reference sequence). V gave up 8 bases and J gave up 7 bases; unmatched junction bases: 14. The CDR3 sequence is CASSFPGLGGNEQFF. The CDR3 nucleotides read TGCGCCAGCTCCTTCCCGGGACTCGGGGGGAATGAGCAGTTCTTC.

The CDR3 reads CASSWTPGLADYNEQFF. CDR3 nucleotides: TGTGCCAGCAGCTGGACCCCGGGACTAGCAGATTACAATGAGCAGTTCTTC. The V gene is TRBV5-4, the J gene TRBJ2-1, with TRBD2 identical over 9 bases. From germline, CDR1 is SGHNT and CDR2 YYREEE (reference sequence). V gave up 3 bases and J gave up 4 bases; unmatched junction bases: 11. The CDR3 runs 17 residues.

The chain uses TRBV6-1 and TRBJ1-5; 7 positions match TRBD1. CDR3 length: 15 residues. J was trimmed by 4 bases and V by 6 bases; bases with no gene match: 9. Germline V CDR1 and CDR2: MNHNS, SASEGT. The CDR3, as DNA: TGTGCCAGCAGGGGAAGGGACAGTCAGAATCAGCCCCAGCATTTT. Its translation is CASRGRDSQNQPQHF.

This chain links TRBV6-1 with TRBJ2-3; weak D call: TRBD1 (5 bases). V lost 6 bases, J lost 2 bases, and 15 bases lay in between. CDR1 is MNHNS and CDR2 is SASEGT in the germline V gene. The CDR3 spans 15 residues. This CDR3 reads CASSPIDRPTDTQYF. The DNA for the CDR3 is TGTGCCAGCAGCCCAATTGACAGACCCACAGATACGCAGTATTTT.